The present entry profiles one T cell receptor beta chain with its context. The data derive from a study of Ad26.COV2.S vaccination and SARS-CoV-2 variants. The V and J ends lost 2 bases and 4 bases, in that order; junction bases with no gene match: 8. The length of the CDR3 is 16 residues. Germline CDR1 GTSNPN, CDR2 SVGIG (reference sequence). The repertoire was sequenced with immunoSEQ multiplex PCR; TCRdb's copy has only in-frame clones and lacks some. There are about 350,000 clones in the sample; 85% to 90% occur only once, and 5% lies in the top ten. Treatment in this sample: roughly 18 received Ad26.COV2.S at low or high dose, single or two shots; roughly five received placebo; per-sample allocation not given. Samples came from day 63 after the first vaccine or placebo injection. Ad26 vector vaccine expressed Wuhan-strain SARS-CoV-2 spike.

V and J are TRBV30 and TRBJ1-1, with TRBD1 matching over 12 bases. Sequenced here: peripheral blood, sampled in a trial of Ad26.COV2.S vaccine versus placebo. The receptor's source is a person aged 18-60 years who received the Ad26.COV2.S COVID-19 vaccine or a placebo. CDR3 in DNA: TGTGCCTGGAGTATTTCGGGGACAGGGGGCGGCACTGAAGCTTTCTTT. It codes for CAWSISGTGGGTEAFF.